This entry lists 16 T cell receptor beta chains sequenced from one sample in a study. Each CDR3 protein gets one entry after TCRdb re-called the 5' RACE reads with MiXCR. The sample gives 30,000 to 40,000 distinct CDR3 sequences, roughly 26% of which show up once; about 3.7% is in the top ten. The sample comprised naive CD4+ T cells sorted from a lymph node. Regarding subset: naive CD4+ T cells, CD4+CD45RA+CD25-. The receptor set was obtained from a female donor with breast cancer.

This clonotype was picked up one time. The V call is TRBV7-8, the J call TRBJ2-7; D remains unclear. Trimming cost V 5 bases and J 5 bases, with 10 bases left between them. The CDR3 has 12 residues. CDR1 is SGHVS, CDR2 FQNEAQ, per germline. The CDR3 sequence is CASSRESHEQYF. The CDR3 bases are TGTGCCAGCAGCCGCGAATCCCACGAGCAGTACTTC.

This clonotype was observed a few times. The chain is built from TRBV6-1 and TRBJ2-7; perhaps TRBD2 as D (5 bases). Germline V CDR1 and CDR2: MNHNS, SASEGT. CDR3 length: 12 amino acids. V was cut by 6 bases and J by 3 bases, with 9 bases left in between. CDR3 nucleotide sequence: TGTGCCAGCAGGTCAGGACTCTACGAGCAGTACTTC. This sequence encodes CASRSGLYEQYF.

This clonotype appeared once. The chain is built from TRBV5-6 and TRBJ1-1; TRBD1 is a possible D gene (6 bases). The germline V gene encodes CDR1 SGHDT and CDR2 YYEEEE. There are 15 residues in the CDR3. V lost 2 bases and J 2 bases, leaving 13 bases between the germline ends. The CDR3 bases are TGTGCCAGCAGCTTACAGGGAAGGGGAAACACTGAAGCTTTCTTT. It yields the protein CASSLQGRGNTEAFF.

The chain has TRBV4-1 and TRBJ2-1, with 11 bases aligning to TRBD2. The CDR3 runs 17 residues. In germline, CDR1 is MGHRA, CDR2 YSYEKL. Trimming took 4 bases from V and 0 from J; bases not matched to a gene: 5. The CDR3 DNA reads as TGCGCCAGCAGCCCGTTAGCGGGAGGGAGCTCCTACAATGAGCAGTTCTTC. Translation gives CASSPLAGGSSYNEQFF.

The chain combines TRBV6-6 with TRBJ2-7; a possible D gene is TRBD1 (5 bases). Trimming took 3 bases from V and 2 from J, leaving 17 bases between them. Germline CDR1 MNHNY, CDR2 SVGAGI (reference sequence). The CDR3 sequence is 16 residues long. In nucleotides, the CDR3 is TGTGCCAGCAGTTATAGCCCAGGGTATAGTACCTACGAGCAGTACTTC. Translation: CASSYSPGYSTYEQYF.

The chain links TRBV7-6 to TRBJ2-2, with D perhaps matching TRBD2 (5 bases). This CDR3 is built from 13 residues. Germline V gene lookup returns CDR1 SGHVS and CDR2 FNYEAQ. V was shortened by 5 bases and J by 7 bases, with 11 bases between the two germline ends. In nucleotides, the CDR3 is TGTGCCAGCAGCCGAATTGCGGGCGGGGAGCTGTTTTTT. Amino acids: CASSRIAGGELFF.

V usage is TRBV6-5 and J usage is TRBJ2-7; 8 bases agree with TRBD1. Looked up from germline, CDR1 is MNHEY and CDR2 is SVGAGI. The CDR3 loop spans 15 amino acids. V was pared by 5 bases and J by 3 bases, with 9 bases of the junction left unmatched. CDR3 amino acids: CASSPKSGTGYEQYF. The CDR3 DNA sequence: TGTGCCAGCAGTCCGAAGTCCGGGACAGGCTACGAGCAGTACTTC.

This clonotype was recorded many times. V usage is TRBV7-2 and J usage is TRBJ2-1; D might be TRBD2 (5 bases). The ends were cut back, 8 bases at V and 7 bases at J, with 6 bases in the middle. CDR1 and CDR2 from the germline V gene are SGHTA and FQGNSA. There are 10 residues in the CDR3. DNA for the CDR3: TGTGCCAGCGGGGAGAATGAGCAGTTCTTC. Translated, it gives CASGENEQFF. Full variable domain (outside the CDR3, taken from reference TRBV7-2 and TRBJ2-1): GAGVSQSPSNKVTEKGKDVELRCDPISGHTALYWYRQSLGQGLEFLIYFQGNSAPDKSGLPSDRFSAERTGGSVSTLTIQRTQQEDSAVYLCASGENEQFFGPGTRLTVL.

This clonotype showed up many times. The V gene is TRBV20-1, the J gene TRBJ2-3, with D unclear. The CDR3 has 15 amino acids. Germline V gene lookup returns CDR1 DFQATT and CDR2 SNEGSKA (reference sequence). The V and J ends lost 4 bases and 6 bases respectively, with 20 bases between them. As DNA, the CDR3 is TGCAGTGCTAACCCATTGGGCAGTTCCACTGATACGCAGTATTTT. It is translated as CSANPLGSSTDTQYF.

As to this clonotype: This could be a read error, since a much larger clone is one nucleotide away. The V gene is TRBV27, the J gene TRBJ1-2; 8 bases line up with TRBD1. This CDR3 region has 14 residues. J lost 5 bases, V lost 7 bases, and 9 bases had no gene match. CDR1 MNHEY and CDR2 SMNVEV come from the germline V gene (reference sequence). For the CDR3, the DNA is TGTGCCAGCACCTCGAACAGGGGGGTGTATGGCTACACCTTC. Translated, it gives CASTSNRGVYGYTF.

This clonotype was observed a few times. The chain employs TRBV6-5 and TRBJ2-7; D possibly corresponds to TRBD1 (6 bases). This CDR3 is 13 amino acids long. Germline V CDR1 and CDR2: MNHEY, SVGAGI. The V gene lost 6 bases and the J gene lost 2 bases, with 11 bases spanning the gap. The CDR3 loop reads CASRKGQTYEQYF. Written as DNA, the CDR3 is TGTGCCAGCAGAAAAGGACAGACCTACGAGCAGTACTTC.

Within the sample, this clonotype is medium-sized. The J gene is TRBJ2-1, the V gene TRBV7-6, with TRBD2 matching over 10 bases. This CDR3 has 17 residues. Germline-derived CDR1 and CDR2 are SGHVS and FNYEAQ. V dropped 3 bases and J dropped 7; count of bases not matched to a gene: 12. The CDR3 here is CASSLESGRAVGNEQFF. The CDR3 DNA reads as TGTGCCAGCAGCTTGGAGAGCGGGAGGGCTGTGGGGAATGAGCAGTTCTTC.

This clonotype was picked up a small number of times. The rearrangement uses TRBV9 and TRBJ2-7; unclear D gene. V lost 0 bases and J lost 6, with 10 bases in between. Germline values: CDR1 SGDLS, CDR2 YYNGEE. This CDR3 region has 13 residues. The CDR3 coding sequence is TGTGCCAGCAGCGTAGAGCCGGCAGCCGAGCAGTACTTC. Amino acid sequence: CASSVEPAAEQYF.

About this clonotype itself: A much bigger clone sits one base away, suggesting this may be a read error. V and J are TRBV9 and TRBJ2-5; 7 nucleotides match TRBD2. The CDR3 sequence is 14 residues long. Germline assignment: CDR1 SGDLS and CDR2 YYNGEE. The CDR3 DNA is TGTGCCAGCAGCGTAGGCGGGGGTCAAGAGACCCAGTGCTTC. Translating gives CASSVGGGQETQCF.

This chain connects TRBV12-5 to TRBJ2-2, with 8 bases aligning to TRBD1. Germline V CDR1 and CDR2: LGHNT, FRNRAP. V was pared by 4 bases and J by 7 bases, with 2 bases of the junction left unmatched. The CDR3 spans 13 residues. The CDR3 sequence is CASGYGQGGELFF. The CDR3 DNA sequence: TGTGCTAGTGGTTACGGACAGGGCGGGGAGCTGTTTTTT.

This clonotype was counted many times. V is TRBV4-3 and J is TRBJ2-1; 11 bases are a match to TRBD1. The CDR3 loop spans 15 amino acids. CDR1 and CDR2 (germline): LGHNA, YSLEER. The junction had 7 bases not matched to a gene; V was cut back by 1 base and J by 11 bases. The CDR3 bases are TGCGCCAGCAGCCAAGCAGGGACAGGGGGAAATAAGCAGTTCTTC. Amino acids: CASSQAGTGGNKQFF.